A selection of T cell receptor beta chains follows, all from one sample in a study of cytomegalovirus exposure and HLA in healthy donors. This table comes from immunoSEQ multiplex PCR, and its TCRdb copy is limited to in-frame clones, with some not included. This sample has around 200,000 clones; approximately 79% occur once, and the top ten carry roughly 2%. The specimen sequenced was PBMCs. All receptors come from a man aged 18 to 29 in good health and CMV-seronegative. The CDR3 runs from the conserved cysteine through the conserved F or W. The order of the fields is V gene, J gene, clone size, D gene, CDR3 DNA, CDR3 protein. The D gene is left open where the match is weak. Clone size is shown for a subset of rows, as once, few, many or a class of expanded clone.

TRBV2	TRBJ2-7	few	.	.	CASILEDSYSYEQYF
TRBV27	TRBJ1-1	.	TRBD1	TGTGCCAGCAGTTTATTTCTCCCCGGGACAGGGTCGACTGAAGCTTTCTTT	CASSLFLPGTGSTEAFF
TRBV28	TRBJ2-1	.	.	TGTGCCAGCAGCCAGGGCAGGGTAAAGATCTTC	CASSQGRVKIF
TRBV10-2	TRBJ2-7	.	TRBD1	TGCGCCAGCAGTAGTCCGGGACAGGGAAAAGACGAGCAGTACTTC	CASSSPGQGKDEQYF
TRBV15	TRBJ2-1	.	.	TGTGCCACAACGCTCCGGGGTGAGCAGTTCTTC	CATTLRGEQFF
TRBV9	TRBJ2-3	.	TRBD2	TGTGCCAGCAGCGGGGCTAGCGGGTACAGCACAGATACGCAGTATTTT	CASSGASGYSTDTQYF
TRBV4-2	TRBJ2-3	.	TRBD2	TGTGCCAGCAGCCAAGAGTTTTTGGGGACTAGCGGGAGGGATACGCAGTATTTT	CASSQEFLGTSGRDTQYF
TRBV5-1	TRBJ2-1	.	TRBD2	TGCGCCAGCAGCCCGGGGACTAACAATGAGCAGTTCTTC	CASSPGTNNEQFF
TRBV30	TRBJ2-6	few	TRBD2	TGTGCCTGGAGTGGCCTGAAAAGCGGGGGGGCTCATAGGGGGGCCAACGTCCTGACTTTC	CAWSGLKSGGAHRGANVLTF
TRBV6-1	TRBJ2-7	.	TRBD2	TGTGCCAGCAGACTAGCGGGAGAGCAGTACTTC	CASRLAGEQYF
TRBV28	TRBJ1-5	.	.	TGTGCCAGCAGTTTTATGGGCAGCAATCAGCCCCAGCATTTT	CASSFMGSNQPQHF
TRBV4-1	TRBJ1-2	.	TRBD1	TGCGCCAGCAGCCAAGACGGACAGGGGACGTTTGGCTACACCTTC	CASSQDGQGTFGYTF
TRBV5-1	TRBJ2-1	.	TRBD2	TGCGCCAGCAGCCCGGAAACTAGCGGGAGGAATGAGCAGTTCTTC	CASSPETSGRNEQFF
TRBV15	TRBJ2-2	.	.	TGTGCCACCCTAGACGGGGGCACCGGGGAGCTGTTTTTT	CATLDGGTGELFF
TRBV19	TRBJ2-3	.	TRBD2	TGTGCCAGTAGTAGTTGGAGCGGGGGAACAGATACGCAGTATTTT	CASSSWSGGTDTQYF
TRBV6-5	TRBJ2-7	once	TRBD2	TGTGCCAGCAGTTACTATACGGCTAGCGGGTCCTACGAGCAGTACTTC	CASSYYTASGSYEQYF